This T cell receptor (beta chain) was recorded in a study of shared clonotypes between healthy human individuals (dated by TCRdb to 2020 to 2022). In terms of the full investigation: A couple of women and three men aged 18 to 49 years were included in the cohort. Per donor, three plates each were used for CD4 naive and CD4 memory, two for CD8 naive, and one for CD8 memory. Per donor, leukapheresis produced somewhere between about 0.94 and 10 billion PBMCs. Libraries were prepared and TCR repertoires were sequenced by different laboratories using diverse techniques, in order to increase sequencing depth and limit assay-specific biases. To estimate repertoire size and how much clonotypes are shared between individuals, the study performed deep sequencing of blood TCR repertoires from roughly five healthy adults. Here is what the overall study found, with its caveats: Pairwise subsampling led to the expectation that sequencing depth would affect the degree of clonotype sharing among donors. Rarefaction of sorted-subset datasets indicated incomplete sequencing despite the large sequencing depth. Estimated clonotype richness was generally larger for naive than for memory subsets. The genetic and exposure-history diversity represented was limited by the small number of donors. Sampling was restricted to blood, and TCR repertoires in tissues likely differ from the TCR repertoires found in blood. Clonotypes shared by all four sorted-subset donors showed higher generation probabilities than non-shared clonotypes. Approximately 5% of naive CD4, around 4% of naive CD8, 2.3% of memory CD4, and approximately 0.4% of memory CD8 clonotypes were shared across a few donors.

At the junction V is shortened by 1 base and J by 5 bases, with 15 bases in between. The CDR3 covers 15 residues, taking in both the cysteine and the phenylalanine. Solely the CDR3 DNA is kept, with 45 bases framed from the first base. Based on the germline V gene, the CDR1 and CDR2 sequences are SGHRS and YFSETQ. Using the deep immunoSEQ assay, TCR CDR3 regions were amplified from genomic DNA by multiplex PCR. Extracted genomic DNA from each cell subset was distributed evenly across all wells of several immunoSEQ 96-well plates, and each plate was treated as a replicate. For sorted subsets, roughly 200 ng of genomic DNA, equivalent to 25,000 to 35,000 T cell genomes, went into each replicate PCR. Purified libraries were quantified with a Qubit 3.0 fluorometer, sized on a Bioanalyzer 2100, and re-quantified with the KAPA Library Quantification kit. Every immunoSEQ 96-well plate was sequenced on a dedicated single-read 150-cycle Illumina NextSeq 550 flow cell. Turning to the authors' computational methods: Because the immunoSEQ output included only junctional sequences and no quality scores, the filtering could not be the same as the filtering used for full-length reads. To assign V/J genes and CDR3, sequences were annotated against IMGT germline references using PyIR, a Python wrapper for IgBLAST v1.9. Reads with weak V/J assignments (E-value above 1e-6), missing CDR3, stop codons, out-of-frame junctions, or ambiguous translated residues were removed. V3J clonotypes were defined as sequences sharing the same inferred V gene, J gene, and CDR3 amino acid sequence. The percentage overlap between two repertoires was calculated by dividing the number of shared unique clonotypes by the size of the smaller repertoire. RTK rarefaction, the Chao1 estimator, and Recon v2.1 estimates of unobserved clonotypes were used to assess repertoire richness. For all TCRbeta clonotypes obtained by the gDNA method from a few donors, generation probabilities were computed with OLGA. Sourced from immuneACCESS, this table was stored by TCRdb with only in-frame sequences that have V and J called. A share of the clones is absent; for the studies checked, an unresolved V gene accounts for under half, and the remainder has no known explanation. From that table come the V and J calls and clone size; the DNA was used to work out D and trimming. This sample has roughly 2,500,000 clones in its table, and over 85% of those were observed once. About 0.39% of the sample comes from the top ten.

Donors were healthy HIV-negative adults with no recently reported acute infections or vaccinations. Only Caucasian adults living in Nashville, Tennessee, USA were represented among the donors. CD4+ T cells were enriched through magnetic negative selection, after which naive cells were positively selected on CD45RA and the remaining negative fraction served as the memory subset. Blood was collected by leukapheresis, and PBMCs were isolated by Ficoll-Histopaque density gradient centrifugation and then cryopreserved in liquid nitrogen vapor phase. Analytical flow cytometry was used to check the purity and quantity of each magnetically sorted T cell population. From each sorted fraction, genomic DNA was isolated and quantified by UV absorbance on a Nanodrop 2000c. Concerning this clone itself: The antigen this receptor binds is unknown. No base quality information exists; no much larger clone differs at one position.

The receptor was isolated from a man between 18 and 35 years old in good health. Some clones in this sample may be carry-over from other donors' samples. The V and J genes are TRBV5-1 and TRBJ2-5; a tentative D match to TRBD1 spans 6 bases. Sequencing was done on a sample of naive CD4+ T cells from PBMCs. Explained via the paper, the cell subset or site label denotes: CD45RA+ positively selected. The CDR3 corresponds to CASSLSARGGETQYF. The nucleotide sequence reads TGCGCCAGCAGCTTGTCGGCCAGGGGTGGGGAGACCCAGTACTTC.